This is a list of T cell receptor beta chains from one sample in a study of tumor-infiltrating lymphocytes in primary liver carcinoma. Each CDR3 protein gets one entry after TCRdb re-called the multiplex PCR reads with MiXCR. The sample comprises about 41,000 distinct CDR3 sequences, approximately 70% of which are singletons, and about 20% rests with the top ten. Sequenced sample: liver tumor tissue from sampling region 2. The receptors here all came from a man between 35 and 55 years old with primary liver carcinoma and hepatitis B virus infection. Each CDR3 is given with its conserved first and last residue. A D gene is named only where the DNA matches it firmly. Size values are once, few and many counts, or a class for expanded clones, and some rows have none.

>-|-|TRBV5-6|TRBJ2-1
CASSSDLQGRGYNEQFF
TGTGCCAGCAGCTCGGACCTACAGGGGCGGGGATACAATGAGCAGTTCTTC
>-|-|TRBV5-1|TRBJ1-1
CANSAAGGYTEAFF
TGCGCCAATAGCGCCGCCGGTGGGTACACTGAAGCTTTCTTT
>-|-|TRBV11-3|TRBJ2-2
CASSLVFTGRLFF
TGTGCCAGCAGCTTAGTCTTCACCGGGCGGCTGTTTTTT
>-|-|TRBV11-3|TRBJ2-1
CAGSLKANEQFF
TGTGCCGGCAGCTTAAAAGCTAATGAGCAGTTTTTC
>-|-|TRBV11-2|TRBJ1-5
CASSLGCNEPQHF
TGTGCCAGCAGCTTAGGGTGCAATGAGCCCCAGCATTTT
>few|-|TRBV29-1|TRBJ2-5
CSVVDGRQETEYF
TGCAGCGTTGTCGATGGGAGGCAAGAGACCGAGTACTTC
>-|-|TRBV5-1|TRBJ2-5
CASSLGLADEETQYF
TGCGCCAGCAGCCTGGGATTAGCGGACGAGGAGACCCAGTACTTC
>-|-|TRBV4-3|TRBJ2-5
CASSQQAEGEETKYF
TGCGCCAGCAGCCAACAAGCGGAAGGGGAAGAGACCAAATACTTC
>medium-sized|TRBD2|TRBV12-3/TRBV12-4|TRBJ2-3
CASSLGGTPDTQYF
TGTGCCAGCAGTTTGGGGGGGACTCCAGATACGCAGTATTTT
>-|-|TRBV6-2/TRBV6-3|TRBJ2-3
CASSYGVPGSEDAQYF
TGTGCCAGCAGTTACGGGGTGCCCGGGAGTGAAGATGCGCAGTATTTT
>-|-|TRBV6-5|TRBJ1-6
CISSPKPNSHLHF
TGTATCAGCAGCCCTAAGCCGAATTCACACCTCCACTTT
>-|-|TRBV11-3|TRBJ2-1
CASSHDNGSGHNEQFF
TGTGCAAGCAGCCACGATAACGGGAGCGGGCACAATGAGCAGTTCTTC
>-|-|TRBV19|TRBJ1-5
CDSSMGSRALGPQHF
TGTGACAGTAGTATGGGGTCACGGGCCCTCGGGCCCCAGCATTTT
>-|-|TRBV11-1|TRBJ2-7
CASSFPGASEQYF
TGTGCCAGCAGCTTTCCCGGGGCTAGCGAGCAGTACTTC
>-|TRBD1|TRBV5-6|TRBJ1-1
CANSARQGRTETFF
TGTGCTAACAGCGCACGACAGGGGCGGACTGAAACTTTCTTT
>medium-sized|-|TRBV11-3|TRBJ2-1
CASNLGGGNGEQFF
TGTGCCAGCAACTTGGGAGGTGGGAATGGTGAGCAGTTCTTC
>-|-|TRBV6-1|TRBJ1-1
CASSRVRDTEAFF
TGTGCCAGTTCACGGGTGCGGGACACTGAAGCTTTCTTT
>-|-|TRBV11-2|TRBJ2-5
CASSLEPGNLQTTQYF
TGTGCCAGCAGTTTAGAGCCGGGTAACCTCCAAACGACCCAGTACTTC
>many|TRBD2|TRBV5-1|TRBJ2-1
CASSGGTTPSYNEQFF
TGCGCCAGCAGCGGAGGGACTACCCCTTCCTACAATGAGCAGTTCTTC
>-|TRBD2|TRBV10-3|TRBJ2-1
CAINEASGSIEQLF
TGTGCCATCAATGAGGCTAGCGGGAGTATTGAGCAGCTCTTC
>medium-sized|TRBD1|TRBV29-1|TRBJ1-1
CSVRGRGDTEAFF
TGCAGCGTCAGGGGGCGCGGGGACACTGAAGCTTTCTTT
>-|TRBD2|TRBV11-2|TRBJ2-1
CASSILAGGNNEQFF
TGTGCCAGCAGCATTTTAGCGGGAGGTAACAATGAGCAGTTCTTC
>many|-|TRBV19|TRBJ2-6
CASSIVMSGADVLTF
TGTGCCAGTAGTATAGTGATGTCTGGGGCCGACGTCCTGACTTTC
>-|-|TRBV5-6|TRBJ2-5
CASILDASQETQYF
TGCGCCAGCATCTTGGATGCTAGCCAAGAGACCCAGTACTTC
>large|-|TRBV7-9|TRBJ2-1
CASSDSLSENNEQFF
TGTGCCAGCAGTGACAGTTTATCCGAAAACAATGAGCAGTTCTTC
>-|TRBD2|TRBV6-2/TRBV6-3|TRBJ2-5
CASSSGLASTRYF
TGCGCCAGCAGTTCCGGACTAGCGAGCACCCGGTACTTC
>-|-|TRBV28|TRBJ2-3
CASNLLSPSTDTQYF
TGTGCCAGCAATTTACTCAGCCCTTCCACAGATACGCAGTATTTT
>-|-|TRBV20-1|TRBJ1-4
CSGGDAVEEKLFF
TGCAGTGGTGGGGACGCGGTGGAGGAAAAACTGTTTTTT
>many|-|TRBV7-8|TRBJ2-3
CASSPLLESTDTQYF
TGTGCCAGCAGCCCCCTACTAGAAAGCACAGATACGCAGTATTTT
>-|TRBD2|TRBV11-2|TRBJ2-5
CTSSLRLAGDPSETQYF
TGTACCAGCAGCTTAAGACTAGCGGGCGACCCGAGCGAGACCCAGTACTTC
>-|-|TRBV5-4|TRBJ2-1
CTSSLVSFHNEQFF
TGTACCAGCAGCTTGGTTAGCTTCCATAATGAGCAGTTCTTC
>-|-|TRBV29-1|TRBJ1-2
CSVGAPTGTHVVKYGYAF
TGCAGCGTTGGGGCACCAACAGGAACTCATGTGGTTAAATATGGCTACGCCTTC
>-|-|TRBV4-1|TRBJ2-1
CASSQYPPSSPYKEQFF
TGCGCCAGCAGCCAATATCCCCCTAGCAGTCCCTACAAAGAACAGTTCTTC
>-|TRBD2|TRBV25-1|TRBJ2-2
CASSDLLAGETRELFF
TGTGCCAGCAGTGACCTCCTAGCGGGAGAAACCAGGGAGCTGTTTTTC
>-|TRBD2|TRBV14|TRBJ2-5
CASSLYKGLAGCGETQYF
TGTGCCAGCAGCCTATACAAAGGACTAGCGGGATGCGGAGAGACCCAGTACTTC
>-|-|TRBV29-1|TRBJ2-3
CSAGTGAGTDTQYF
TGCAGCGCCGGGACGGGAGCAGGCACAGATACGCAGTATTTT
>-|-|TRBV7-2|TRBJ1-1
CASSFRPSGVAFF
TGTGCCAGCAGCTTTAGACCAAGTGGAGTAGCTTTCTTT
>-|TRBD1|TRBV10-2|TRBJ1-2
CASNPGQASSYTF
TGCGCCAGCAATCCGGGACAGGCTTCGAGCTACACCTTC
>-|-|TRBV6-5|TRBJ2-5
CTSSYSGQETQYF
TGTACCAGCAGCTACTCAGGTCAAGAGACCCAGTACTTC
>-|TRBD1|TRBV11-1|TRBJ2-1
CASSSLLGGANEQFF
TGTGCCAGCAGCTCGCTTCTAGGGGGCGCCAACGAGCAGTTCTTC
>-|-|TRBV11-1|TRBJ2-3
CASSYAGSSVGARTDTQYF
TGTGCCAGCAGCTATGCGGGAAGCTCTGTTGGAGCCCGCACAGATACGCAATATTTT
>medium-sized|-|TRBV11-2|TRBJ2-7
CASSLSAGFSYEQYF
TGTGCCAGCAGCTTATCGGCAGGGTTTTCCTACGAGCAGTACTTC
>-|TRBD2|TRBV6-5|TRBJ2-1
CASSRLAGGYNEQFF
TGTGCCAGCAGTCGACTAGCGGGAGGATACAATGAGCAGTTCTTC
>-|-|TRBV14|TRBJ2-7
CASSQGLSLRYF
TGTGCCAGCAGTCAAGGATTGAGCTTGCGGTACTTC
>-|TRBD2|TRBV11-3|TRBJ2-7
CASIPREGDYEEYF
TGTGCCAGCATCCCTAGAGAAGGGGACTACGAGGAGTACTTC
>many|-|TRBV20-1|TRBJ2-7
CSASIPLGLSYEQYF
TGCAGTGCTAGTATTCCCCTGGGACTCTCCTACGAGCAGTACTTC
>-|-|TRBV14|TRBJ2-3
CASSQRQVRGTDTQYF
TGCGCCAGCAGCCAACGACAGGTGAGAGGAACAGATACGCAGTATTTT
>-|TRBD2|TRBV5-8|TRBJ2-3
CTSSLGLAGVTDTQYF
TGTACCAGCAGCTTGGGACTAGCGGGAGTAACAGATACGCAGTATTTT
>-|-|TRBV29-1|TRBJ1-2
CSVVEQGENSYTF
TGCAGCGTTGTAGAGCAGGGAGAGAATAGCTACACCTTC
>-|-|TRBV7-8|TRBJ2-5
CASSLVIHETQYF
TGTGCCAGCAGCTTAGTGATACATGAGACCCAGTACTTC
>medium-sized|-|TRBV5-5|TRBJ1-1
CASSLYYREAEAFF
TGTGCCAGCAGCTTGTACTACAGGGAGGCTGAAGCTTTCTTT
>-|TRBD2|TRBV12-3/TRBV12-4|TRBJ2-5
CVSSLAGVESQYF
TGTGTCAGCAGTTTAGCGGGAGTAGAGAGCCAGTACTTC